This is a list of T cell receptor beta chains from one sample in a study of metastatic and nonmetastatic thyroid tumors. Through MiXCR, TCRdb re-clonotyped the PCR reads. The profile shows fewer than 30,000 clones, about 17% of them singletons. Sequenced sample: blood. These TCRs come from a female donor with papillary thyroid cancer or a benign thyroid nodule (not recorded which). Some clones in this sample may be carry-over from other donors' samples. The CDR3 runs from the conserved cysteine through the conserved F or W. D genes are given only for firm matches. Clone size is shown for a subset of rows, as once, few, many or a class of expanded clone.

clone size	J gene	D gene	V gene	CDR3 DNA	CDR3 protein
many	TRBJ2-3	TRBD2	TRBV5-6	TGTGCCAGCAGGGGCGGGAGAGAGGATACGCAGTATTTT	CASRGGREDTQYF
many	TRBJ2-7	-	TRBV14	TGTGCCAGCAGCCAAGAAACGGGGAGGGGGCCAAGCTCCTACGAGCAGTACTTC	CASSQETGRGPSSYEQYF
many	TRBJ2-6	TRBD2	TRBV7-3	TGTGCCAGCAGCCTCCATGGGGGGGATTCTGGGGCCAACGTCCTGACTTTC	CASSLHGGDSGANVLTF
few	TRBJ2-2	-	TRBV20-1	TGCAGTGCCTCCAGGGATTCGAACACCGGGGAGCTGTTTTTT	CSASRDSNTGELFF
many	TRBJ1-4	-	TRBV28	TGTGCCAGCAGCCCCCCCCTAGACAGATTTGCAACTAATGAAAAACTGTTTTTT	CASSPPLDRFATNEKLFF
few	TRBJ2-5	-	TRBV27	TGTGCCAGTAGCTTCCCGGAGCAAGAGACCCAGTACTTC	CASSFPEQETQYF
few	TRBJ1-2	-	TRBV12-3/TRBV12-4	TGTGCCAGCAGTTTAGGGGTAGGAGCAAACTATGGCTACACCTTC	CASSLGVGANYGYTF
many	TRBJ2-7	TRBD2	TRBV19	TGTGCCAGTAGTACTAGCGGGAGGGAAGAGCAGTACTTC	CASSTSGREEQYF
-	TRBJ2-1	TRBD2	TRBV6-2/TRBV6-3	TGTGCCAGCAGTTACCTAGCGGGAGTAAGGGAGCAGTTCTTC	CASSYLAGVREQFF
many	TRBJ1-1	TRBD1	TRBV28	TGTGCCAGCAGAATCGGGACAGCAAACTTTTTGAACACTGAAGCTTTCTTT	CASRIGTANFLNTEAFF
few	TRBJ2-7	-	TRBV7-8	TGTGCCAGCAACCCTGAGGCAGGGGTGGTGGAGCAGTACTTC	CASNPEAGVVEQYF
medium-sized	TRBJ1-2	-	TRBV6-1	TGTGCCAGCAGTGGAGCGGGGAACTATGGCTACACCTTC	CASSGAGNYGYTF
-	TRBJ2-6	-	TRBV20-1	TGCAGTGCTAGAGACAGCTTCTCTGGGGCCAACGTCCTGACTTTC	CSARDSFSGANVLTF